These 28 T cell receptor beta chains were sequenced from one sample in a study of CD8 T cells in ankylosing spondylitis. TCRdb re-derived calls from the 5' RACE reads in MiXCR, one entry per CDR3 protein. The repertoire holds 350,000 or so distinct CDR3 sequences, more than 9% seen once, with 9.1% in the top ten. The sequenced sample consisted of blood, either unsorted or a sorted T cell fraction (not recorded which). The receptors shown here come from a female donor with ankylosing spondylitis or in good health (not recorded which).

This clonotype was seen repeatedly, ten times or more. This CDR3 is CASSLQLAGVGEQYF. The CDR3 DNA follows: TGTGCCAGCAGCTTGCAACTAGCGGGAGTTGGCGAGCAGTACTTC. This sequence joins TRBV7-9 and TRBJ2-7, with TRBD2 identical over 11 bases. V trimming: 3 bases; J trimming: 6 bases; junction bases outside the gene matches: 7. CDR1 SEHNR and CDR2 FQNEAQ come from the germline V gene (reference sequence). The CDR3 spans 15 residues.

The CDR3: CASSSDRGGKLFF. As DNA, the CDR3 is TGTGCCAGCAGTTCGGACAGGGGGGGAAAACTGTTTTTT. The chain couples TRBV2 to TRBJ1-4, with 10 bases that match TRBD1. CDR1 and CDR2 (germline): SNHLY, FYNNEI. The CDR3 is 13 amino acids. V shed 5 bases, J shed 10 bases, and the junction held 4 bases outside the gene matches.

About this clonotype itself: This sequence may be a read error, since a much larger clone differs from it by one base. This chain links TRBV6-6 with TRBJ1-2; D is unclear. The germline CDR1 and CDR2 sequences are MNHNY and SVGAGI (reference sequence). V lost 1 base to trimming and J lost 12 bases, with 15 bases between them. There are 13 residues in the CDR3. The CDR3 region has the DNA TGTGCCAGCAGTTACTTCCCTAACCACGGCGACACCTTC. Translating gives CASSYFPNHGDTF.

V usage is TRBV20-1 and J usage is TRBJ2-2, with a weak D call TRBD1 (6 bases). Trimming shortened V by 3 bases and J by 2 bases, and 28 bases separated the two germline ends. Germline V lookup: CDR1 DFQATT, CDR2 SNEGSKA (reference sequence). The CDR3 contains 20 residues. The CDR3 region is CSASAWGAPQGTLNTGELFF. The CDR3 DNA is TGCAGTGCTAGTGCTTGGGGAGCTCCCCAGGGGACCCTAAACACCGGGGAGCTGTTTTTT.

This clonotype occurred many times. This rearrangement joins TRBV20-1 to TRBJ2-1; 11 bases are shared with TRBD2. Germline CDR1 and CDR2: DFQATT and SNEGSKA (reference sequence). V was pared by 0 bases and J by 4 bases, with 8 bases of the junction left unmatched. This CDR3 is built from 17 residues. This CDR3 is CSARDTTSGILYNEQFF. The CDR3, as DNA: TGCAGTGCTAGAGATACGACTAGCGGGATACTTTACAATGAGCAGTTCTTC.

As DNA, the CDR3 is TGCAGTGCTAGAGCTGGTCGGCTGAACACTGAAGCTTTCTTT. Amino acid sequence: CSARAGRLNTEAFF. The V gene is TRBV20-1, the J gene TRBJ1-1; D call uncertain. Germline V gene data show CDR1 as DFQATT and CDR2 as SNEGSKA (reference sequence). The CDR3 extends over 14 amino acids. The V gene lost 1 base and the J gene lost 0 bases, with 9 bases spanning the gap.

This clonotype has a count of ten or more. The gene calls are TRBV29-1 and TRBJ2-3; D not resolved. Germline loops: CDR1 SQVTM, CDR2 ANQGSEA. The CDR3 consists of 13 residues. This CDR3 reads CSVTTQSTDTQYF. DNA for the CDR3: TGCAGTGTTACGACCCAAAGCACAGATACGCAGTATTTT.

There are many counts of this clonotype. In nucleotides, the CDR3 is TGTGCCAGCACCCAAACAGGTGACAACACCGGGGAGCTGTTTTTT. Amino acid sequence: CASTQTGDNTGELFF. J is TRBJ2-2 and V is TRBV9, with D perhaps matching TRBD1 (5 bases). The CDR3 runs 15 residues. The germline V gene has CDR1 SGDLS and CDR2 YYNGEE. Trimming removed 6 bases at V and 2 bases at J, with 14 bases between.

This clonotype was counted at least ten times. The rearrangement joins TRBV20-1 to TRBJ2-1; D perhaps matches TRBD2 (5 bases). In germline, CDR1 is DFQATT, CDR2 SNEGSKA (reference sequence). The germline V and J ends were trimmed by 2 bases and 9 bases, with 23 bases remaining between them. The length of the CDR3 is 16 residues. The CDR3 sequence: CSARPLEELGLGEQFF. The CDR3 coding sequence is TGCAGTGCTAGACCTTTAGAGGAACTAGGCCTTGGTGAGCAGTTCTTC.

The V call is TRBV7-9, the J call TRBJ2-1, with 8 nucleotides matching TRBD2. With V trimmed by 8 bases and J by 7 bases, 7 bases remained unmatched. The CDR3 sequence is 13 residues long. Germline-derived CDR1 and CDR2 are SEHNR and FQNEAQ (reference sequence). The CDR3 protein is CASLRGGGNEQFF. The CDR3 bases are TGTGCCAGCCTCCGAGGCGGGGGGAATGAGCAGTTCTTC.

This clonotype was recorded at least ten times. This sequence joins TRBV20-1 and TRBJ2-5; possible D gene TRBD1, 5 bases. Trimming removed 0 bases from V and 2 bases from J, with 13 bases in between. The germline gives CDR1 DFQATT, CDR2 SNEGSKA (reference sequence). CDR3 length: 15 amino acids. CDR3 protein: CSARDAVRVQETQYF. The DNA of the CDR3 is TGCAGTGCTAGAGATGCGGTCAGGGTTCAAGAGACCCAGTACTTC.

This clonotype was counted ten times or more. The V gene is TRBV4-1, the J gene TRBJ2-7, with D perhaps TRBD1 (5 bases). The CDR3 extends over 16 amino acids. V lost 0 bases to trimming and J lost 3 bases, with 15 bases between them. The germline CDR1 and CDR2 sequences are MGHRA and YSYEKL. This CDR3 reads CASSQDKGVKDYEQYF. CDR3 nucleotides: TGCGCCAGCAGCCAAGATAAAGGGGTGAAGGACTACGAGCAGTACTTC.

The gene calls are TRBV5-1 and TRBJ2-7; tentatively, D is TRBD1 (6 bases). The CDR3 is made up of 15 amino acids. The germline gives CDR1 SGHRS, CDR2 YFSETQ. V was trimmed by 0 bases and J by 1 base, leaving 11 bases between them. The chain's CDR3 is CASSLGTAPSYEQYF. CDR3 nucleotide sequence: TGCGCCAGCAGCTTGGGGACAGCCCCGTCCTACGAGCAGTACTTC.

The J gene is TRBJ1-2, the V gene TRBV15; 7 bases map to TRBD1. V dropped 0 bases and J dropped 7; count of bases not matched to a gene: 5. Germline V lookup: CDR1 LNHNV, CDR2 YYDKDF (reference sequence). The CDR3 covers 14 residues. The DNA of the CDR3 is TGTGCCACCAGCAGAGATCACAGGGGAGGTGGCTACACCTTC. This translates into CATSRDHRGGGYTF.

The sample holds a few counts of this clonotype. The chain employs TRBV3-1 and TRBJ2-7; 7 positions agree with TRBD1. The germline V gene encodes CDR1 LGHDT and CDR2 YNNKEL (reference sequence). The CDR3 totals 13 residues. V was pared by 2 bases and J by 4 bases, with 2 bases of the junction left unmatched. CDR3 amino acids: CASSQTGVYEQYF. The CDR3 DNA sequence: TGTGCCAGCAGCCAAACAGGGGTTTACGAGCAGTACTTC.

For this clonotype: A much bigger clone sits one base away, suggesting this may be a read error. The V call is TRBV5-1, the J call TRBJ2-7; no clear D gene. This CDR3 has 13 amino acids. Germline loops: CDR1 SGHRS, CDR2 YFSETQ. CDR3 loop: CASSLNGNYDQYF. In nucleotides, the CDR3 is TGCGCCAGCAGCTTGAACGGAAACTACGATCAGTACTTC.

This clonotype was picked up many times. This chain joins TRBV20-1 and TRBJ1-2; D perhaps matches TRBD1 (6 bases). This CDR3 region has 13 residues. V lost 6 bases, J lost 4 bases, and 15 bases lay in between. The V gene's germline CDR1 is DFQATT and CDR2 SNEGSKA (reference sequence). The CDR3 sequence is CSANFDRSYGYTF. The CDR3, as DNA: TGCAGTGCCAACTTCGACAGGAGCTATGGCTACACCTTC.

This clonotype was counted at least ten times. This rearrangement joins TRBV29-1 to TRBJ1-2; D might be TRBD1 (6 bases). V shed 6 bases and J shed 0 bases, with 11 bases lying between them. The CDR3 is 13 amino acids. Germline assignment: CDR1 SQVTM and CDR2 ANQGSEA. Here the CDR3 DNA reads TGCAGCGTGAAGGACAGTACTAACTATGGCTACACCTTC. Its translation: CSVKDSTNYGYTF. Full variable domain (outside the CDR3, taken from reference TRBV29-1 and TRBJ1-2): SAVISQKPSRDICQRGTSLTIQCQVDSQVTMMFWYRQQPGQSLTLIATANQGSEATYESGFVIDKFPISRPNLTFSTLTVSNMSPEDSSIYLCSVKDSTNYGYTFGSGTRLTVV.

In this sample, this clonotype turned up many times. The genes are TRBV9 and TRBJ2-2; 9 nucleotides align to TRBD1. This CDR3 is built from 19 residues. V lost 3 bases, J lost 3 bases, and 15 bases stayed unmatched. The germline V gene has CDR1 SGDLS and CDR2 YYNGEE. CDR3 DNA sequence: TGTGCCAGCAGCGCCAATGAGACAGGGGGTCTTCTGTACACCGGGGAGCTGTTTTTT. Its protein product is CASSANETGGLLYTGELFF.

The chain combines TRBV28 with TRBJ1-6; a possible D gene is TRBD1 (6 bases). Germline lookup yields CDR1 MDHEN and CDR2 SYDVKM. The CDR3 is 15 residues long. V lost 7 bases, J lost 8 bases, and 18 bases lay in between. Here the CDR3 reads CASTLTGPGYSPLHF. In DNA form, the CDR3 reads TGTGCCAGCACCCTGACAGGACCCGGCTATTCACCCCTCCACTTT.

J is TRBJ1-1 and V is TRBV5-1; tentative D call: TRBD1 (6 bases). V was pared by 0 bases and J by 0 bases, with 15 bases between. Germline loops: CDR1 SGHRS, CDR2 YFSETQ. The CDR3 has 17 residues. CDR3 nucleotide sequence: TGCGCCAGCAGCTTGGGAGCAGGGGCGGGCGTGAACACTGAAGCTTTCTTT. This encodes CASSLGAGAGVNTEAFF. Filled out from reference TRBV5-1 and TRBJ1-1, the complete variable domain reads KAGVTQTPRYLIKTRGQQVTLSCSPISGHRSVSWYQQTPGQGLQFLFEYFSETQRNKGNFPGRFSGRQFSNSRSEMNVSTLELGDSALYLCASSLGAGAGVNTEAFFGQGTRLTVV.

This clonotype was seen repeatedly, ten times or more. This chain joins TRBV27 and TRBJ2-1; D uncertain. The CDR3 sequence is 16 residues long. Germline-derived CDR1 and CDR2 are MNHEY and SMNVEV (reference sequence). Trimming took 6 bases from V and 0 from J, leaving 15 bases between them. CDR3 amino acids: CASRGAELSSYNEQFF. For the CDR3, the DNA is TGTGCCAGCAGGGGTGCCGAGTTAAGCTCCTACAATGAGCAGTTCTTC.

V is TRBV20-1 and J is TRBJ2-5, with TRBD2 as a possible D gene (6 bases). Germline-derived CDR1 and CDR2 are DFQATT and SNEGSKA (reference sequence). V lost 1 base and J 5 bases, leaving 17 bases between the germline ends. CDR3 length equals 15 residues. In DNA form, the CDR3 reads TGCAGTGCTAGAGGGTTTAGAGGGAGGAGTGAGACCCAGTACTTC. Residues: CSARGFRGRSETQYF.

This clonotype was recorded at least ten times. V usage is TRBV7-8 and J usage is TRBJ1-1, with D uncertain. Germline CDR1 is SGHVS and CDR2 is FQNEAQ. Trimming left V 1 base short and J 7 bases short, with 10 bases between. The CDR3 is 13 residues long. Here the CDR3 reads CASSLEQAREAFF. CDR3 sequence (DNA): TGTGCCAGCAGCTTAGAGCAGGCTCGTGAAGCTTTCTTT.

The rearrangement joins TRBV19 to TRBJ2-1; 10 bases match TRBD2. J was trimmed by 9 bases and V by 1 base; bases with no gene match: 6. CDR3 length: 15 amino acids. Germline V gene data show CDR1 as LNHDA and CDR2 as SQIVND (reference sequence). The CDR3 spells CASSIGTSGRGEQFF. The CDR3 DNA reads as TGTGCCAGTAGTATAGGGACTAGCGGTAGGGGTGAGCAGTTCTTC.

Turning to this clonotype: Germline and junction disagree at one end, which may indicate a read error. V and J are TRBV5-1 and TRBJ1-2, with 11 positions matching TRBD1. The CDR3 extends over 13 amino acids. CDR1 is SGHRS and CDR2 is YFSETQ in the germline V gene. CDR3 bases: TGCGCCAGCAGCCTAGGACAGGGGGCTGGCTACCCCTTC. It codes for CASSLGQGAGYPF.

The rearrangement uses TRBV18 and TRBJ1-1; tentative D call: TRBD1 (5 bases). The V end was cut by 3 bases, the J end by 1 base, with 12 bases between. The CDR3 length is 15 residues. CDR1 KGHSH and CDR2 LQKENI come from the germline V gene. Written as DNA, the CDR3 is TGTGCCAGCTCACCCCCGATCCAGGGGAACACTGAAGCTTTCTTT. The encoded protein is CASSPPIQGNTEAFF.

This clonotype was seen many times. This rearrangement joins TRBV9 to TRBJ1-2; weak D call: TRBD1 (5 bases). V gave up 6 bases and J gave up 3 bases, with 15 bases separating them. CDR1 SGDLS and CDR2 YYNGEE come from the germline V gene. The CDR3 consists of 14 residues. The CDR3 nucleotides read TGTGCCAGCACCCTGGATACAGGAGACTATGGCTACACCTTC. It translates to CASTLDTGDYGYTF.